Listed here are 27 T cell receptor beta chains from one sample, sequenced in a study of cytomegalovirus exposure and HLA in healthy donors. 13 Jbeta primers and 60 Vbeta primers were used for the PCR. Profiling relied on immunoSEQ multiplex PCR, and the TCRdb table lists in-frame clones only, not all of them. The sample holds 100,000 to 120,000 clones, roughly 76% seen once. The sample was PBMCs. Source of these receptors: a man younger than 45 in good health and CMV-seropositive.

The chain combines TRBV29-1 with TRBJ2-5; 9 bases are a match to TRBD1. The J call could be wrong; TRBJ2-7 is a better fit for the DNA end. The CDR3 extends over 12 amino acids. Germline assignment: CDR1 SQVTM and CDR2 ANQGSEA. CDR3 loop: CSVGQGLGEQYF. CDR3 DNA: TGCAGCGTGGGACAGGGTTTGGGCGAGCAGTACTTC.

V and J are TRBV2 and TRBJ2-7, with 10 bases aligning to TRBD1. There are 12 residues in the CDR3. The V segment lost 8 bases and the J segment 4 bases; nucleotides outside the gene matches: 2. Germline V lookup: CDR1 SNHLY, CDR2 FYNNEI. The CDR3 here is CASRDRGYEQYF. For the CDR3, the DNA is TGTGCCAGCCGGGACAGGGGTTACGAGCAGTACTTC. The full variable domain, its missing parts supplied by reference TRBV2 and TRBJ2-7, is EPEVTQTPSHQVTQMGQEVILRCVPISNHLYFYWYRQILGQKVEFLVSFYNNEISEKSEIFDDQFSVERPDGSNFTLKIRSTKLEDSAMYFCASRDRGYEQYFGPGTRLTVT.

V gene TRBV4-1 combines with J gene TRBJ2-5; TRBD1 matches 10 bases. Per germline, CDR1 MGHRA and CDR2 YSYEKL. The CDR3 covers 16 residues. Trimming at V came to 1 base and at J to 4 bases, leaving 6 bases not matched to a gene. The chain's CDR3 is CASSQGWGDRGETQYF. The CDR3 DNA reads as TGCGCCAGCAGCCAAGGTTGGGGGGACAGGGGAGAGACCCAGTACTTC.

V gene TRBV2 combines with J gene TRBJ2-5; TRBD2 matches 12 bases. CDR3 length equals 15 residues. CDR1 and CDR2 (germline): SNHLY, FYNNEI. V lost 5 bases to trimming and J lost 4 bases; unmatched junction nucleotides: 5. CDR3 in amino acids: CASSLMTSGGETQYF. The CDR3 DNA reads as TGTGCCAGCAGTTTGATGACTAGCGGGGGAGAGACCCAGTACTTC.

The chain couples TRBV27 to TRBJ2-7; D is perhaps TRBD1 (7 bases). Trimming took off 6 bases at V and 7 bases at J, with 16 bases between the two ends. Germline CDR1 reads MNHEY; CDR2 reads SMNVEV (reference sequence). The CDR3 sequence is 13 residues long. CDR3 nucleotides: TGTGCCAGCAGCCCTCAGGGGGGAAGGGAGCAGTACTTC. Amino acids: CASSPQGGREQYF.

V gene TRBV5-1 combines with J gene TRBJ2-7; the match to TRBD2 covers 8 bases. Trimming took 5 bases from V and 1 from J; bases not matched to a gene: 5. Germline CDR1 reads SGHRS; CDR2 reads YFSETQ. CDR3 size: 14 residues. Written as DNA, the CDR3 is TGCGCCAGCAGGGGACGGGGGGGTTCCTACGAGCAGTACTTC. This translates into CASRGRGGSYEQYF.

The rearrangement links TRBV15 to TRBJ1-2, with 7 bases identical to TRBD1. Unmatched junction bases numbered 8, after V lost 3 bases and J lost 4 bases. The CDR3 spans 15 residues. Germline V gene lookup returns CDR1 LNHNV and CDR2 YYDKDF (reference sequence). This chain's CDR3 is CATSRGSRDSYGYTF. The CDR3 nucleotides are TGTGCCACCAGCAGGGGCTCCCGGGACAGCTATGGCTACACCTTC.

A remark on this clone: An end of the junction differs from the germline gene, which may be a read error. The V and J genes are TRBV7-9 and TRBJ1-4; 8 nucleotides align to TRBD1. The CDR3 runs to 16 residues. Germline V lookup: CDR1 SEHNR, CDR2 FQNEAQ (reference sequence). CDR3 protein: CASSLVPGQGDEKLLF. CDR3 in DNA: TGTGCCAGCAGCTTAGTTCCCGGACAGGGCGATGAAAAACTGCTTTTT.

As regards this clone: The same CDR3 is also encoded by other DNA sequences in this sample. The chain carries TRBV7-2 and TRBJ2-7; D remains unclear. CDR1 and CDR2 (germline): SGHTA, FQGNSA. This CDR3 has 12 residues. V was pared by 3 bases and J by 0 bases, with 3 bases between. Here the CDR3 reads CASSLSSYEQYF. CDR3 nucleotide sequence: TGTGCCAGCAGCTTGAGCTCCTACGAGCAGTACTTC.

The rearrangement uses TRBV7-2 and TRBJ1-2; tentatively, D is TRBD1 (5 bases). The germline gives CDR1 SGHTA, CDR2 FQGNSA. This CDR3 has 13 amino acids. V was cut by 4 bases and J by 4 bases, with 10 bases left in between. Written as DNA, the CDR3 is TGTGCCAGCAGCTCCGCAGGGCCCTATGGCTACACCTTC. This encodes CASSSAGPYGYTF.

The chain has TRBV4-1 and TRBJ2-3; 14 nucleotides align to TRBD2. V was pared by 3 bases and J by 0 bases, with 11 bases of the junction left unmatched. The CDR3 loop spans 20 amino acids. Looked up from germline, CDR1 is MGHRA and CDR2 is YSYEKL. The CDR3 nucleotides are TGCGCCAGCAGCCACCCAAAGAGGGGACTAGCGGGGGTTAGCACAGATACGCAGTATTTT. This codes for CASSHPKRGLAGVSTDTQYF.

The chain combines TRBV2 with TRBJ1-5; 7 bases line up with TRBD1. Germline trimming cut 6 bases from V and 4 bases from J; bases unmatched to any gene: 9. The CDR3 contains 15 residues. Germline CDR1 is SNHLY and CDR2 is FYNNEI. The CDR3 DNA is TGTGCCAGCAGATATCTGGGACAGCGTAATCAGCCCCAGCATTTT. It specifies CASRYLGQRNQPQHF. The complete variable domain, with remaining parts taken from reference TRBV2 and TRBJ1-5, reads EPEVTQTPSHQVTQMGQEVILRCVPISNHLYFYWYRQILGQKVEFLVSFYNNEISEKSEIFDDQFSVERPDGSNFTLKIRSTKLEDSAMYFCASRYLGQRNQPQHFGDGTRLSIL.

Comment on this clone: Mismatch with germline at one junction end may stem from a read error. The chain is built from TRBV6-5 and TRBJ2-7; the D gene is possibly TRBD1 (5 bases). The CDR3 consists of 14 residues. Looked up from germline, CDR1 is MNHEY and CDR2 is SVGAGI. In DNA form, the CDR3 reads TGTGCCAGCAGTTACTCGGGGCCCAGTTTCGAGGAGTACTTC. Translating it yields CASSYSGPSFEEYF.

The CDR3 nucleotides read TGTGCCAGCAGCTTGGAGGGGGCCAACACAGATACGCAGTATTTT. Translating it yields CASSLEGANTDTQYF. V usage is TRBV13 and J usage is TRBJ2-3; possibly TRBD1 for D (7 bases). In germline, CDR1 is PRHDT, CDR2 FYEKMQ (reference sequence). V dropped 3 bases and J dropped 2 bases, with 12 bases sitting between them. The CDR3 contains 15 residues.

CDR3 region: CASSLRATSPEQFF. CDR3 nucleotides: TGTGCCAGCAGCTTAAGGGCGACTAGCCCTGAGCAGTTCTTC. The chain uses TRBV7-6 and TRBJ2-1; TRBD2 aligns across 7 bases. The CDR3 spans 14 residues. The V and J ends lost 2 bases and 9 bases, in that order; junction bases with no gene match: 7. Per the germline V gene, CDR1 is SGHVS and CDR2 is FNYEAQ.

The gene calls are TRBV27 and TRBJ2-1; the D is unclear. The CDR3 loop spans 15 amino acids. Trimming removed 4 bases from V and 0 bases from J, with 10 bases in between. The germline CDR1 and CDR2 sequences are MNHEY and SMNVEV (reference sequence). The CDR3: CASSSTSSSYNEQFF. The CDR3 nucleotides are TGTGCCAGCAGTTCGACATCGAGCTCCTACAATGAGCAGTTCTTC.

A word on this clone: The junction departs from germline at one end; a sequencing error may be responsible. J is TRBJ2-5 and V is TRBV7-7; 8 bases map to TRBD1. Per the germline V gene, CDR1 is SSHAT and CDR2 is FNYEAQ (reference sequence). This CDR3 is 13 amino acids long. The CDR3 sequence is CASSPRQGETQYF. DNA for the CDR3: TGTGCTAGCAGCCCCCGACAGGGGGAGACCCAGTACTTC.

The V call is TRBV6-1, the J call TRBJ2-1; D is unresolved. The CDR3 sequence is 13 residues long. Germline V gives CDR1 MNHNS, CDR2 SASEGT. Trimming removed 7 bases from V and 4 bases from J, with 11 bases in between. This CDR3 reads CASTRGLYNEQFF. The CDR3 DNA reads as TGTGCCAGCACTCGCGGCCTTTACAATGAGCAGTTCTTC.

This chain joins TRBV29-1 and TRBJ2-5; D gene ambiguous. The germline V gene has CDR1 SQVTM and CDR2 ANQGSEA. The CDR3 has 13 amino acids. V was clipped by 5 bases and J by 8 bases, with 18 bases between them. This CDR3 reads CSVLLRSSGTQYF. CDR3 nucleotide sequence: TGCAGCGTTCTCCTGAGATCCTCCGGTACCCAGTACTTC.

The chain links TRBV6-1 to TRBJ1-1; the match to TRBD1 covers 7 bases. Germline-derived CDR1 and CDR2 are MNHNS and SASEGT. V lost 4 bases to trimming and J lost 5 bases; unmatched junction nucleotides: 7. The CDR3 extends over 14 amino acids. In nucleotides, the CDR3 is TGTGCCAGCAGTGCAGGGGGTGCCTGGACTGAAGCTTTCTTT. It yields the protein CASSAGGAWTEAFF.

The rearrangement uses TRBV5-1 and TRBJ1-1; TRBD1 agrees at 7 bases. This CDR3 region has 15 residues. The J segment lost 2 bases and the V segment lost 0 bases, leaving 4 bases of the junction unmatched. From germline, CDR1 is SGHRS and CDR2 YFSETQ. The CDR3 is CASSLAGTDNTEAFF. Here the CDR3 DNA reads TGCGCCAGCAGCTTGGCCGGGACAGATAACACTGAAGCTTTCTTT.

The chain links TRBV10-1 to TRBJ1-5, with D possibly TRBD1 on 5 matching bases. Trimming took off 5 bases at V and 1 base at J, with 9 bases between the two ends. This CDR3 is 14 amino acids long. The germline CDR1 and CDR2 sequences are WNHNN and SYGVQD (reference sequence). This chain's CDR3 is CASSKDTSNQPQHF. CDR3 bases: TGCGCCAGCAGTAAGGACACAAGCAATCAGCCCCAGCATTTT.

The genes are TRBV16 and TRBJ1-3; D unclear. The CDR3 has 16 amino acids. Germline loops: CDR1 KGHSY, CDR2 FQNENV. The ends were cut back, 4 bases at V and 0 bases at J, with 13 bases in the middle. CDR3 in amino acids: CASSPQRGSSGNTIYF. The CDR3 DNA reads TGTGCCAGCAGCCCCCAGAGAGGGTCCTCTGGAAACACCATATATTTT. Together with reference TRBV16 and TRBJ1-3, the CDR3 gives the full variable domain: GEEVAQTPKHLVRGEGQKAKLYCAPIKGHSYVFWYQQVLKNEFKFLISFQNENVFDETGMPKERFSAKCLPNSPCSLEIQATKLEDSAVYFCASSPQRGSSGNTIYFGEGSWLTVV.

The chain combines TRBV11-2 with TRBJ2-1; D is uncertain. Germline V gene data show CDR1 as SGHAT and CDR2 as FQNNGV. This CDR3 comprises 14 residues. Trimming took off 5 bases at V and 5 bases at J, with 13 bases between the two ends. The CDR3 loop is CASSPRSPHNEQFF. The CDR3 DNA reads as TGTGCCAGCAGCCCCCGGAGCCCACACAATGAGCAGTTCTTC.

This clone was detected a few times. This rearrangement joins TRBV5-1 to TRBJ2-1, with D perhaps TRBD1 (5 bases). Germline V gene data show CDR1 as SGHRS and CDR2 as YFSETQ. This CDR3 comprises 13 residues. Between the trimmed V and J ends, which lost 7 bases and 8 bases, there was a span of 16 bases. The CDR3 DNA reads TGCGCCAGCGGTATGTCACAGGACGATGAGCAGTTCTTC. Its protein is CASGMSQDDEQFF.

V is TRBV29-1 and J is TRBJ1-4, with no clear D. The CDR3 sequence is 14 residues long. Between the trimmed V and J ends, which lost 5 bases and 8 bases, there was a span of 18 bases. Germline V gene lookup returns CDR1 SQVTM and CDR2 ANQGSEA. CDR3 region: CSVSTAPRYEKLFF. As DNA, the CDR3 is TGCAGCGTTTCGACGGCCCCGAGGTACGAAAAACTGTTTTTT. Full variable domain (rest looked up from reference TRBV29-1 and TRBJ1-4): SAVISQKPSRDICQRGTSLTIQCQVDSQVTMMFWYRQQPGQSLTLIATANQGSEATYESGFVIDKFPISRPNLTFSTLTVSNMSPEDSSIYLCSVSTAPRYEKLFFGSGTQLSVL.

The chain employs TRBV19 and TRBJ1-1; no clear D. V lost 1 base and J 4 bases, leaving 13 bases between the germline ends. CDR3 size: 15 residues. CDR1 LNHDA and CDR2 SQIVND come from the germline V gene (reference sequence). The CDR3 protein is CASSIVGGPSTEAFF. The CDR3 coding sequence is TGTGCCAGTAGTATAGTAGGAGGGCCCAGCACTGAAGCTTTCTTT. Full variable domain (rest looked up from reference TRBV19 and TRBJ1-1): DGGITQSPKYLFRKEGQNVTLSCEQNLNHDAMYWYRQDPGQGLRLIYYSQIVNDFQKGDIAEGYSVSREKKESFPLTVTSAQKNPTAFYLCASSIVGGPSTEAFFGQGTRLTVV.